This TCR beta chain comes out of a study of cytomegalovirus exposure and HLA in healthy donors. Study as a whole: In a later analysis, the approximately 120 validation repertoires were reported to have used the same platform as the 600 to 700 first-cohort repertoires.

This CDR3 comprises 15 residues. The junction had 7 bases not matched to a gene; V was cut back by 0 bases and J by 6 bases. Germline V gene lookup returns CDR1 SGHTS and CDR2 YDEGEE. Clones were sequenced by immunoSEQ multiplex PCR, and TCRdb holds only the in-frame ones, with some missing. The sample shows 250,000 to 300,000 clones, 90% of them seen only once. Comments on this clone: Its target is not known.

Study conclusions and caveats: Many donors carried some public TCRs, although rarity characterized most TCR sequences.

Sequenced: PBMCs. The chain carries TRBV5-8 and TRBJ2-7; 9 positions match TRBD1. This clonotype was sampled from a woman between 18 and 29 years old in good health and CMV-seronegative. The CDR3: CASSLAFGTGTEQYF. CDR3 nucleotide sequence: TGTGCCAGCAGCTTGGCCTTTGGGACAGGGACCGAGCAGTACTTC.